One and the same sample provided the 28 T cell receptor beta chains below, sequenced in a study of graft-versus-host responses after intestinal transplantation. Profiled with immunoSEQ multiplex PCR; TCRdb holds only in-frame clones, not every one. Seen here are about 85,000 clones, approximately 80% observed once, and the top ten hold 0.65% to 0.95%. For these TCRs, the target antigens are not known. The specimen comprised unstimulated CD4+ T cells sorted from spleen or lymph node cells, sampled before intestinal transplant. The receptors shown here come from a human donor who received an intestinal transplant.

The gene calls are TRBV30 and TRBJ1-6, with no clear D. The germline CDR1 and CDR2 sequences are GTSNPN and SVGIG (reference sequence). Deletions cut 3 bases from V and 5 bases from J, with 8 bases between. There are 13 residues in the CDR3. Written as DNA, the CDR3 is TGTGCCTGGAGGGGCAGGAATAATTCACCCCTCCACTTT. It encodes CAWRGRNNSPLHF.

The rearrangement joins TRBV5-8 to TRBJ2-3, with 14 bases that match TRBD2. Germline CDR1 SGHTS, CDR2 YDEGEE. Unmatched junction bases numbered 2, after V lost 4 bases and J lost 1 base. The CDR3 length is 16 residues. CDR3 nucleotides: TGTGCCAGCAGCCCGGGACTAGCGGGAGGCACAGATACGCAGTATTTT. Translating gives CASSPGLAGGTDTQYF.

The chain employs TRBV7-2 and TRBJ2-1, with D unresolved. V gave up 6 bases and J gave up 0 bases, with 12 bases separating them. CDR1 and CDR2 from the germline V gene are SGHTA and FQGNSA. This CDR3 has 15 residues. The CDR3 sequence: CASSIRVSSYNEQFF. CDR3 bases: TGTGCCAGCAGTATCCGAGTGAGCTCCTACAATGAGCAGTTCTTC.

This rearrangement joins TRBV6-1 to TRBJ2-3, with TRBD2 matching 13 bases. Trimming at V came to 4 bases and at J to 2 bases, leaving 3 bases not matched to a gene. This CDR3 contains 16 residues. Looked up from germline, CDR1 is MNHNS and CDR2 is SASEGT. CDR3 in amino acids: CASSGTSGGATDTQYF. Written as DNA, the CDR3 is TGTGCCAGCAGTGGCACTAGCGGGGGGGCCACAGATACGCAGTATTTT.

The V and J genes are TRBV18 and TRBJ2-1, with D uncertain. The CDR3 has 12 residues. Trimming took off 3 bases at V and 8 bases at J, with 8 bases between the two ends. Germline V CDR1 and CDR2: KGHSH, LQKENI. DNA of the CDR3: TGTGCCAGCTCACCGATAGTCTATGAGCAGTTCTTC. Its protein product is CASSPIVYEQFF.

The chain has TRBV7-2 and TRBJ2-1; 11 bases line up with TRBD2. Germline V CDR1 and CDR2: SGHTA, FQGNSA. This CDR3 has 16 residues. V trimming: 5 bases; J trimming: 2 bases; junction bases outside the gene matches: 5. The CDR3 sequence: CASSLLAGGTYNEQFF. CDR3 nucleotide sequence: TGTGCCAGCAGCCTGCTAGCGGGGGGCACCTACAATGAGCAGTTCTTC.

V usage is TRBV5-1 and J usage is TRBJ2-1; 10 nucleotides match TRBD2. The germline V gene has CDR1 SGHRS and CDR2 YFSETQ. CDR3 size: 16 residues. Losses at the gene ends were 4 bases for V and 9 bases for J; bases not matched to a gene: 13. Here the CDR3 DNA reads TGCGCCAGCAGCCTAGCTAGCGGGAGAGTTTACGTTGAGCAGTTCTTC. It translates to CASSLASGRVYVEQFF.

The chain is built from TRBV5-1 and TRBJ2-1; 7 positions match TRBD2. V lost 4 bases and J lost 3; bases outside the gene matches: 7. This CDR3 comprises 15 residues. CDR1 SGHRS and CDR2 YFSETQ come from the germline V gene. The CDR3 sequence is CASSAGPGGYNEQFF. The DNA of the CDR3 is TGCGCCAGCAGCGCGGGACCGGGGGGCTACAATGAGCAGTTCTTC.

The rearrangement joins TRBV7-7 to TRBJ2-5, with 7 bases matching TRBD1. V was pared by 5 bases and J by 5 bases, with 5 bases of the junction left unmatched. The CDR3 spans 13 residues. CDR1 and CDR2 (germline): SSHAT, FNYEAQ (reference sequence). The CDR3 DNA is TGTGCCAGCAGCCCACAGGGGCAGGAGACCCAGTACTTC. It codes for CASSPQGQETQYF.

This clone was counted between two and nine times. This chain uses TRBV5-1 with TRBJ2-7; perhaps TRBD1 as D (6 bases). Germline CDR1 and CDR2: SGHRS and YFSETQ. V lost 4 bases, J lost 4 bases, and 15 bases lay in between. The CDR3 consists of 14 residues. CDR3 DNA: TGCGCCAGCAGCAACCCCGGGACACTATACGAGCAGTACTTC. This translates into CASSNPGTLYEQYF.

Here the CDR3 reads CASIMRRPPNEQFF. CDR3 DNA: TGTGCCAGCATCATGAGGAGGCCCCCCAATGAGCAGTTCTTC. J is TRBJ2-1 and V is TRBV7-9, with D possibly matching TRBD2 (5 bases). The germline V gene encodes CDR1 SEHNR and CDR2 FQNEAQ (reference sequence). This CDR3 is 14 amino acids long. Trimming cost V 7 bases and J 6 bases, with 16 bases left between them.

The chain links TRBV5-1 to TRBJ2-7, with 8 bases lining up with TRBD2. CDR3 size: 14 residues. Germline CDR1 is SGHRS and CDR2 is YFSETQ. V gave up 4 bases and J gave up 0 bases; unmatched junction bases: 3. CDR3 nucleotide sequence: TGCGCCAGCAGCCCGGGGGGGTTCTCCTACGAGCAGTACTTC. Protein sequence: CASSPGGFSYEQYF.

This chain joins TRBV30 and TRBJ2-1, with 8 bases identical to TRBD1. CDR1 and CDR2 (germline): GTSNPN, SVGIG (reference sequence). The CDR3 consists of 14 residues. The junction had 3 bases not matched to a gene; V was cut back by 0 bases and J by 5 bases. In nucleotides, the CDR3 is TGTGCCTGGAGTGTATTGGACAGGGACAATGAGCAGTTCTTC. This translates into CAWSVLDRDNEQFF.

This chain links TRBV7-6 with TRBJ2-3; the match to TRBD2 covers 9 bases. V was pared by 8 bases and J by 1 base, with 1 base of the junction left unmatched. Germline V gene data show CDR1 as SGHVS and CDR2 as FNYEAQ. The CDR3 loop spans 13 amino acids. CDR3 coding DNA: TGTGCCAGCGAGCGGGGGGGCACAGATACGCAGTATTTT. As protein: CASERGGTDTQYF.

This clone was detected a few times. CDR3 sequence (DNA): TGTGCCAGCTCACCCTCACTAGTTGATACGCAGTATTTT. It translates to CASSPSLVDTQYF. The V call is TRBV18, the J call TRBJ2-3, with a tentative D call TRBD2 (5 bases). Per the germline V gene, CDR1 is KGHSH and CDR2 is LQKENI. V was pared by 3 bases and J by 6 bases, with 10 bases between. The CDR3 contains 13 residues.

The chain is built from TRBV2 and TRBJ2-5; 7 bases are a match to TRBD1. CDR1 is SNHLY and CDR2 is FYNNEI in the germline V gene. The CDR3 totals 16 residues. V shed 4 bases, J shed 4 bases, and the junction held 12 bases outside the gene matches. CDR3 nucleotides: TGTGCCAGCAGTGCCCGAAGGGACAGCCTTGGAGAGACCCAGTACTTC. Residues: CASSARRDSLGETQYF.

The chain combines TRBV6-5 with TRBJ2-7; 9 bases align to TRBD2. This CDR3 comprises 14 residues. The V gene end was trimmed by 6 bases and the J gene end by 9 bases; junction bases not matched to a gene: 12. Germline CDR1 reads MNHEY; CDR2 reads SVGAGI. CDR3 sequence: CASRPGLAPIAQYF. As DNA, the CDR3 is TGTGCCAGCAGGCCGGGACTAGCACCTATAGCGCAGTACTTC.

CDR3 region: CASSVGIGGEYEQYF. In nucleotides, the CDR3 is TGTGCCAGCAGCGTAGGTATCGGGGGAGAGTACGAGCAGTACTTC. The J gene is TRBJ2-7, the V gene TRBV9; TRBD2 might be the D (6 bases). Germline V gene data show CDR1 as SGDLS and CDR2 as YYNGEE. The CDR3 contains 15 residues. V lost 0 bases and J 4 bases, leaving 14 bases between the germline ends. Variable domain in full (rest from reference TRBV9 and TRBJ2-7): DSGVTQTPKHLITATGQRVTLRCSPRSGDLSVYWYQQSLDQGLQFLIQYYNGEERAKGNILERFSAQQFPDLHSELNLSSLELGDSALYFCASSVGIGGEYEQYFGPGTRLTVT.

The rearrangement links TRBV5-1 to TRBJ2-3; tentative D call: TRBD1 (5 bases). Trimming stripped 0 bases from V and 5 bases from J, with 10 bases between. This CDR3 is built from 14 residues. Germline V gene data show CDR1 as SGHRS and CDR2 as YFSETQ. CDR3 sequence: CASSLEGVEDTQYF. For the CDR3, the DNA is TGCGCCAGCAGCTTGGAAGGGGTGGAAGATACGCAGTATTTT.

The CDR3 bases are TGTGCCAGCAGCACATACATGGCAGCTTTCTTT. As protein: CASSTYMAAFF. The rearrangement links TRBV28 to TRBJ1-1; D unclear. The germline V gene has CDR1 MDHEN and CDR2 SYDVKM. V gave up 6 bases and J gave up 10 bases, with 12 bases separating them. The CDR3 runs to 11 residues. The full variable domain, rest sourced from reference TRBV28 and TRBJ1-1, is DVKVTQSSRYLVKRTGEKVFLECVQDMDHENMFWYRQDPGLGLRLIYFSYDVKMKEKGDIPEGYSVSREKKERFSLILESASTNQTSMYLCASSTYMAAFFGQGTRLTVV.

The chain combines TRBV5-1 with TRBJ2-1; perhaps TRBD1 as D (5 bases). Germline V CDR1 and CDR2: SGHRS, YFSETQ. There are 15 residues in the CDR3. V was clipped by 0 bases and J by 4 bases, with 11 bases between them. CDR3 sequence reads: CASSLADRRYNEQFF. CDR3 bases: TGCGCCAGCAGCTTGGCCGACAGAAGATACAATGAGCAGTTCTTC.

The chain employs TRBV11-2 and TRBJ2-4; 7 bases match TRBD2. CDR3 size: 15 residues. Per the germline V gene, CDR1 is SGHAT and CDR2 is FQNNGV. Trimming removed 1 base from V and 15 bases from J; junction bases left unmatched: 15. In nucleotides, the CDR3 is TGTGCCAGCAGCTTAGTCCGGAACTCGTGGGAGGGCCTGTACTTC. Its protein is CASSLVRNSWEGLYF.

This clone was counted a single time. CDR3: CASSLDRGYNEQFF. The CDR3 DNA reads as TGCGCCAGCAGCTTGGACAGGGGCTACAATGAGCAGTTCTTC. The chain combines TRBV5-1 with TRBJ2-1; 7 positions match TRBD1. Germline V gene lookup returns CDR1 SGHRS and CDR2 YFSETQ. With 0 bases clipped from V and 3 bases from J, the junction kept 0 bases outside the gene matches. CDR3 length: 14 residues.

The V call is TRBV6-6, the J call TRBJ2-1; 7 bases fit TRBD2. V lost 2 bases to trimming and J lost 6 bases; unmatched junction nucleotides: 7. The germline gives CDR1 MNHNY, CDR2 SVGAGI (reference sequence). There are 15 residues in the CDR3. The DNA of the CDR3 is TGTGCCAGCAGTTACGTCTCTAGCGGTGGCAATGAGCAGTTCTTC. It encodes CASSYVSSGGNEQFF.

This sequence joins TRBV2 and TRBJ1-2; D might be TRBD1 (6 bases). The CDR3 has 14 residues. V lost 2 bases, J lost 8 bases, and 15 bases lay in between. Per germline, CDR1 SNHLY and CDR2 FYNNEI. The CDR3 DNA is TGTGCCAGCAGTGAATGGGTCAGGGGCGACGGCTACACCTTC. This translates into CASSEWVRGDGYTF.

This chain joins TRBV9 and TRBJ2-3; 8 bases align to TRBD1. Unmatched junction bases numbered 3, after V lost 1 base and J lost 5 bases. Germline lookup yields CDR1 SGDLS and CDR2 YYNGEE. The CDR3 sequence is 14 residues long. The CDR3, as DNA: TGTGCCAGCAGCGTACAGGGGGCGGGAGATACGCAGTATTTT. Translating gives CASSVQGAGDTQYF.

V is TRBV11-2 and J is TRBJ1-2; D gene unclear. The CDR3 covers 13 residues. CDR1 and CDR2 (germline): SGHAT, FQNNGV. V gave up 4 bases and J gave up 3 bases, with 9 bases separating them. DNA of the CDR3: TGTGCCAGCAGCTACAAGATTTACTATGGCTACACCTTC. Its protein product is CASSYKIYYGYTF.

This clone is a singleton in its sample. The chain employs TRBV25-1 and TRBJ2-2; maybe TRBD2 (6 bases). This CDR3 spans 16 amino acids. V shed 3 bases and J shed 0 bases, with 11 bases lying between them. The germline V gene has CDR1 MGHDK and CDR2 SYGVNS. The CDR3 nucleotides are TGTGCCAGCAGTGATAGTGGGGGGACGAACACCGGGGAGCTGTTTTTT. Residues: CASSDSGGTNTGELFF.